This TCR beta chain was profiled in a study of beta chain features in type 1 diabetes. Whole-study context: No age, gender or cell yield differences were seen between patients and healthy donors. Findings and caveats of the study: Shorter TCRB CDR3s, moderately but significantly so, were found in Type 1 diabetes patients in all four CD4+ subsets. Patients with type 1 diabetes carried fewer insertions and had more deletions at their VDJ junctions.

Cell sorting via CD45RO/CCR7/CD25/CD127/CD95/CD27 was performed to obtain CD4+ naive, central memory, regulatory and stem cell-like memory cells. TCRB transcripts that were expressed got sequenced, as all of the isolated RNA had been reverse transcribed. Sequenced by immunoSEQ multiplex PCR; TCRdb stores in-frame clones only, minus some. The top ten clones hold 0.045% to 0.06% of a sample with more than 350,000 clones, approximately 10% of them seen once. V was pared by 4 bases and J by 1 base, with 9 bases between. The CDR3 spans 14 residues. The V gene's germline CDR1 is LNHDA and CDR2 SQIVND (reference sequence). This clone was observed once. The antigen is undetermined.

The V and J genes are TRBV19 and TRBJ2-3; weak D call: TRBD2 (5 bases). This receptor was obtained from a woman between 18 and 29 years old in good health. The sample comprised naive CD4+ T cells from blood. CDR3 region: CASSTRARTDTQYF. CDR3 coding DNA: TGTGCCAGTAGTACGCGGGCCCGCACAGATACGCAGTATTTT.